These 15 T cell receptor beta chains share one sample of origin, sequenced in a study of blood T cell repertoires in COVID-19. The protocol was immunoSEQ multiplex PCR, while the TCRdb copy is restricted to in-frame clones and leaves out a portion. The data show around 360,000 clones, with 87% seen just once and 8.5% to 12% held by the top ten. The sample consisted of peripheral blood. These receptor sequences come from a woman aged 30 to 39 with COVID-19, enrolled during active disease.

V and J are TRBV15 and TRBJ2-6; 9 bases agree with TRBD1. The germline gives CDR1 LNHNV, CDR2 YYDKDF (reference sequence). There are 17 residues in the CDR3. With V trimmed by 4 bases and J by 2 bases, 6 bases remained unmatched. The chain's CDR3 is CATSTRDRAAGANVLTF. CDR3 sequence (DNA): TGTGCCACCAGCACTCGGGACAGGGCGGCTGGGGCCAACGTCCTGACTTTC. Together with reference TRBV15 and TRBJ2-6, the CDR3 gives the full variable domain: DAMVIQNPRYQVTQFGKPVTLSCSQTLNHNVMYWYQQKSSQAPKLLFHYYDKDFNNEADTPDNFQSRRPNTSFCFLDIRSPGLGDTAMYLCATSTRDRAAGANVLTFGAGSRLTVL.

The chain uses TRBV28 and TRBJ1-1; 8 positions agree with TRBD1. The J segment lost 7 bases and the V segment lost 5 bases, leaving 6 bases of the junction unmatched. The germline V gene encodes CDR1 MDHEN and CDR2 SYDVKM. This CDR3 comprises 13 residues. CDR3 protein: CASSLNDRGEAFF. DNA for the CDR3: TGTGCCAGCAGTCTGAATGACAGGGGTGAAGCTTTCTTT. Full variable domain (remainder filled in from reference TRBV28 and TRBJ1-1): DVKVTQSSRYLVKRTGEKVFLECVQDMDHENMFWYRQDPGLGLRLIYFSYDVKMKEKGDIPEGYSVSREKKERFSLILESASTNQTSMYLCASSLNDRGEAFFGQGTRLTVV.

The chain carries TRBV7-2 and TRBJ2-5; the D gene is possibly TRBD2 (6 bases). Trimming took off 5 bases at V and 4 bases at J, with 11 bases between the two ends. Germline CDR1 is SGHTA and CDR2 is FQGNSA. This CDR3 is 13 amino acids long. The CDR3 DNA sequence: TGTGCCAGCAGCCGGGGACTTGGAGAGACCCAGTACTTC. It specifies CASSRGLGETQYF.

In its sample, this clone was seen a few times. The CDR3 region is CASSQTKAGVGTGELFF. The CDR3 DNA follows: TGTGCCAGCAGCCAAACAAAAGCGGGAGTAGGTACCGGGGAGCTGTTTTTT. The J gene is TRBJ2-2, the V gene TRBV4-2; 8 bases line up with TRBD2. V was pared by 2 bases and J by 5 bases, with 10 bases of the junction left unmatched. Germline CDR1 and CDR2: LGHNA and YNFKEQ. CDR3 size: 17 residues.

This chain uses TRBV19 with TRBJ1-1, with a weak D call TRBD1 (5 bases). The CDR3 has 12 residues. The germline CDR1 and CDR2 sequences are LNHDA and SQIVND (reference sequence). V was pared by 2 bases and J by 13 bases, with 14 bases between. The CDR3 sequence is CASSIIGQGGFF. CDR3 DNA: TGTGCCAGTAGTATAATCGGGCAGGGAGGTTTCTTT.

This clone showed up just once. This sequence joins TRBV11-2 and TRBJ2-3; 12 bases align to TRBD2. The ends lost 4 bases at V and 5 bases at J; junction bases unmatched: 4. The CDR3 totals 15 residues. From germline, CDR1 is SGHAT and CDR2 FQNNGV. CDR3: CASSSSGRAIDTQYF. The CDR3 nucleotides are TGTGCCAGCAGCTCTAGCGGGAGGGCCATAGATACGCAGTATTTT. The full variable domain, completed using reference TRBV11-2 and TRBJ2-3, is EAGVAQSPRYKIIEKRQSVAFWCNPISGHATLYWYQQILGQGPKLLIQFQNNGVVDDSQLPKDRFSAERLKGVDSTLKIQPAKLEDSAVYLCASSSSGRAIDTQYFGPGTRLTVL.

This chain uses TRBV4-1 with TRBJ1-6; D perhaps matches TRBD1 (6 bases). Trimming cost V 0 bases and J 13 bases, with 25 bases left between them. CDR1 is MGHRA, CDR2 YSYEKL, per germline. There are 18 residues in the CDR3. This CDR3 is CASSQEGGQGALPRPLHF. In DNA form, the CDR3 reads TGCGCCAGCAGCCAAGAAGGGGGTCAGGGTGCCCTACCCCGGCCCCTCCACTTT.

The chain joins TRBV7-2 to TRBJ2-5; tentative D call: TRBD1 (6 bases). This CDR3 region has 13 residues. The germline CDR1 and CDR2 sequences are SGHTA and FQGNSA. Trimming left V 5 bases short and J 2 bases short, with 9 bases between. The CDR3 spells CASSRGYQETQYF. The CDR3 DNA reads TGTGCCAGCAGCAGGGGGTATCAAGAGACCCAGTACTTC. Full variable domain (missing parts from reference TRBV7-2 and TRBJ2-5): GAGVSQSPSNKVTEKGKDVELRCDPISGHTALYWYRQSLGQGLEFLIYFQGNSAPDKSGLPSDRFSAERTGGSVSTLTIQRTQQEDSAVYLCASSRGYQETQYFGPGTRLLVL.

The chain employs TRBV28 and TRBJ1-1; possible D gene TRBD1, 6 bases. Germline V CDR1 and CDR2: MDHEN, SYDVKM. This CDR3 is 15 amino acids long. Trimming took 8 bases from V and 1 from J, leaving 17 bases between them. The CDR3 DNA is TGTGCCAGCCAAGGACAGCCCTTAGGGAACACTGAAGCTTTCTTT. Its protein product is CASQGQPLGNTEAFF.

The chain couples TRBV27 to TRBJ2-2; a possible D gene is TRBD1 (6 bases). This CDR3 spans 15 amino acids. V was cut by 5 bases and J by 1 base, with 11 bases left in between. Per the germline V gene, CDR1 is MNHEY and CDR2 is SMNVEV (reference sequence). CDR3 bases: TGTGCCAGCAGTCGGAAACAGGGGAACACCGGGGAGCTGTTTTTT. Residues: CASSRKQGNTGELFF.

Concerning this clone itself: At the DNA level, this CDR3 is encoded by other sequences in the same sample as well. The V call is TRBV11-2, the J call TRBJ2-1; the match to TRBD2 covers 7 bases. V trimming: 5 bases; J trimming: 7 bases; junction bases outside the gene matches: 2. This CDR3 spans 12 amino acids. Germline V CDR1 and CDR2: SGHAT, FQNNGV. The CDR3 protein is CASSRTRNEQFF. The CDR3 coding sequence is TGTGCCAGCAGCCGGACTAGAAATGAGCAGTTCTTC.

This sequence joins TRBV2 and TRBJ2-5, with TRBD2 matching 8 bases. Germline V gives CDR1 SNHLY, CDR2 FYNNEI. The CDR3 runs 12 residues. V dropped 10 bases and J dropped 1; count of bases not matched to a gene: 2. The DNA for the CDR3 is TGTGCCATCACTAGCGGCCAAGAGACCCAGTACTTC. This encodes CAITSGQETQYF.

The chain couples TRBV5-4 to TRBJ2-1, with TRBD2 identical over 10 bases. V was pared by 5 bases and J by 5 bases, with 7 bases of the junction left unmatched. CDR1 is SGHNT and CDR2 is YYREEE in the germline V gene (reference sequence). The CDR3 extends over 15 amino acids. As DNA, the CDR3 is TGTGCCAGCAGACTAGCGGGAAGCCTTAACAATGAGCAGTTCTTC. Protein: CASRLAGSLNNEQFF.

CDR3 in DNA: TGTGCCAGCAGTTCCGGGACAGGGAGGGACAATGAGCAGTTCTTC. Protein product: CASSSGTGRDNEQFF. V usage is TRBV6-6 and J usage is TRBJ2-1, with TRBD1 identical over 9 bases. CDR1 is MNHNY, CDR2 SVGAGI, per germline (reference sequence). The CDR3 contains 15 residues. The ends lost 4 bases at V and 5 bases at J; junction bases unmatched: 6.

This clone was seen once. The genes are TRBV19 and TRBJ2-4, with a tentative D call TRBD2 (5 bases). CDR1 is LNHDA and CDR2 is SQIVND in the germline V gene (reference sequence). Trimming cost V 5 bases and J 0 bases, with 8 bases left between them. The CDR3 is 14 amino acids. The CDR3 DNA reads TGTGCCAGTAGTTTTCGGGGAGCCAAAAACATTCAGTACTTC. It yields the protein CASSFRGAKNIQYF.